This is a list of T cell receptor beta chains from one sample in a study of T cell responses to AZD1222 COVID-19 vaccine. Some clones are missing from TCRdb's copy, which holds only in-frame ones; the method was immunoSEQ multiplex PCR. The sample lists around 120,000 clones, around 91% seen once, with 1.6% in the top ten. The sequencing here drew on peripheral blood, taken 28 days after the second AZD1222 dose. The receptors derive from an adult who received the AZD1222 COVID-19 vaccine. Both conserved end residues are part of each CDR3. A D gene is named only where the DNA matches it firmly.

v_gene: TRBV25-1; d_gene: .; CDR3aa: CASSELSGVGYTF
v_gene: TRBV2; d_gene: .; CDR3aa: CASSDRREAFF
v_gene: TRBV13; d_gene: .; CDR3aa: CASSLPMETQYF
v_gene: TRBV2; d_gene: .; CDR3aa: CASSVNIQYF
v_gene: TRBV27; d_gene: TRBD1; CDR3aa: CASSPRDRGNQPQHF
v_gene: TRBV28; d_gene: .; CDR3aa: CATHPKRRYTEAFF
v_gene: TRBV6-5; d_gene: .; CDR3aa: CASTAYYREKETQYF
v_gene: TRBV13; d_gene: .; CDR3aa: CASSLGVSANTEAFF
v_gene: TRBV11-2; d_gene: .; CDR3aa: CASSYEPNQPQHF
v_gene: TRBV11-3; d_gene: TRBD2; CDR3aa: CASSLDSWASGRLLAPEQFF
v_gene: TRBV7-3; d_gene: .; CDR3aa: CASSSPGLDTQYF
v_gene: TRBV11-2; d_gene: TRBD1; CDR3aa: CASSLDRGLGYTF
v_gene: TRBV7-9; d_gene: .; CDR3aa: CASKADTQYF
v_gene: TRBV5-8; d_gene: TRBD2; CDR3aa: CASSLTSGRVGELFF
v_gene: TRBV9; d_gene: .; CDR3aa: CASSGAPGDGYTF
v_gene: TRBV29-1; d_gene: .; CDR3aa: CSAIPGNDATNEKLFF
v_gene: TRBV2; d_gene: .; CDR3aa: CASNQGNQPQHF
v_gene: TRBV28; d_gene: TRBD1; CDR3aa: CASSLSPTGLYTDTQYF
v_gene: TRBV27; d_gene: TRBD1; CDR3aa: CASSRGPDRGGDQPQHF
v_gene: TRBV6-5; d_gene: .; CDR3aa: CVLGVAYNEQFF
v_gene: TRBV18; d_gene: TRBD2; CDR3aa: CASSMREGNNEQFF
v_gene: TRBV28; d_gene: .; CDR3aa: CASSANHLKTENTIYF
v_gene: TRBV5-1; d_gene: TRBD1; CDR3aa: CASSQRTGPKNGYTF
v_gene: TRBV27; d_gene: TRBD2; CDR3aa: CASSHLAGGEETQYF
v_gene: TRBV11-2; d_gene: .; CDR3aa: CASSLWGGLTKNIQYF
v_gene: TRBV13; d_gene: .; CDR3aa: CASSFSGSPPYEQYF
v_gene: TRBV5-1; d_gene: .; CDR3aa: CASSLDHGLFNSPLHF
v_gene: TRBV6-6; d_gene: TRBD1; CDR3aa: CASGDRLAGYTF
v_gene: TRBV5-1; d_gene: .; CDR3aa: CASSSGQIGNTIYF
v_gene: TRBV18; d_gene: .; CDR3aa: CASSPLGDSNQPQHF
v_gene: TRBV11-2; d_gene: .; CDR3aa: CASSLAQGKGLNEQFF
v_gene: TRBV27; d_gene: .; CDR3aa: CASSLYGGSYNEQFF
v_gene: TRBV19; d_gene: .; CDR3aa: CASKKEAYQETQYF
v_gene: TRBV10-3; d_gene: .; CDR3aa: CAISDPQRGDQPQHF
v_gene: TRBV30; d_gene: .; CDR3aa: CAWRVAGSGNTIYF
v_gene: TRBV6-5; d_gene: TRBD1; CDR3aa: CASSYEGQGAETQYF
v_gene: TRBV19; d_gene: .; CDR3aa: CATNRDSSYEQYF
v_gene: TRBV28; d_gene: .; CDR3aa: CASSEGLVSNQPQHF
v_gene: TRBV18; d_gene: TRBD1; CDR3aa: CASSPDRVQDEQYF
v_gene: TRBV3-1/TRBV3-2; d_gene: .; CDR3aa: CASSWGIGEKLFF
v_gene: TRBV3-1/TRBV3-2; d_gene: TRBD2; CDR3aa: CASSQLTSGIKTQYF
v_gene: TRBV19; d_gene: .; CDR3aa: CASSIEGGYGYTF
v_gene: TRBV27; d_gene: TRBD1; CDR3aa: CASSANRGVYEAFF
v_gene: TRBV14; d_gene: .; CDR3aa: CASSRGGNTEAFF